This is a list of T cell receptor beta chains from one sample in a study of human T cells and chemical hapten exposure. TCRdb re-derived calls from the RACE reads in MiXCR, one entry per CDR3 protein. The data hold roughly 100,000 distinct CDR3 sequences, with approximately 10% observed a single time. The sample here was whole blood, taken in connection with sensitization to the hapten diphenylcyclopropenone (DPC). The receptors originated from a middle-aged woman with alopecia areata. Some clones in this sample may be carry-over from other donors' samples. Each CDR3 is given with its conserved first and last residue. A D gene is named only where the DNA matches it firmly. The listing skips clone size in some rows; elsewhere it reads once, few, many or a size class.

>TRBJ1-1|-|TRBV6-1|-
TGTGCCAGCAACAGGGACTCTGAAGCTTTCTTT
CASNRDSEAFF
>TRBJ2-2|-|TRBV6-2/TRBV6-3|few
TGTGCCAGCAGCCCGGGATGGAGAAGCACCGGGGAGCTGTTTTTT
CASSPGWRSTGELFF
>TRBJ2-5|-|TRBV3-1|few
TGTGCCAGCAGCCAGATCACTGGGGGCGCCGGTGGGGAGACCCAGTACTTC
CASSQITGGAGGETQYF
>TRBJ2-6|TRBD1|TRBV20-1|many
TGCAGTGCCGAACAGGGGGCCCGCTCTGGGGCCAACGTCCTGACTTTC
CSAEQGARSGANVLTF
>TRBJ2-6|-|TRBV12-3/TRBV12-4|-
TGTGCCAGCAGTTTACTAGCCGGCTCTGGGGCCAACGTCCTGACTTTC
CASSLLAGSGANVLTF
>TRBJ1-5|-|TRBV6-2/TRBV6-3|few
TGTGCCAGCAGTCCTTTGACAGGACTTCGCAATCAGCCCCAGCATTTT
CASSPLTGLRNQPQHF
>TRBJ2-3|-|TRBV6-6|few
TGTGCCAGCAGTTACCGCGACAGGACAGATACGCAGTATTTT
CASSYRDRTDTQYF
>TRBJ2-2|TRBD1|TRBV7-2|few
TGTGCCAGCAGCCGGGACAGGATTTACACCGGGGAGCTGTTTTTT
CASSRDRIYTGELFF
>TRBJ1-1|TRBD1|TRBV6-5|many
TGTGCCAGCAGTTACAGGGGGACAGGGGTGAACACTGAAGCTTTCTTT
CASSYRGTGVNTEAFF
>TRBJ2-1|TRBD2|TRBV20-1|many
TGCAGTGCTACCCAGACTAGCGGGCGCTACAATGAGCAGTTCTTC
CSATQTSGRYNEQFF
>TRBJ2-7|TRBD2|TRBV28|-
TGTGCCAGCAGTTTTTACCGGACTAGCGGGATCGGGTACGAGCAGTACTTC
CASSFYRTSGIGYEQYF
>TRBJ1-6|-|TRBV5-4|-
TGTGCCAGCAGCTTGGGCCCGGCGGGGCGGAATTCACCCCTCCACTTT
CASSLGPAGRNSPLHF
>TRBJ2-1|TRBD2|TRBV20-1|many
TGCAGTGCTAGAGATGTCGCTAGCGGGGGCCTTGATGAGCAGTTCTTC
CSARDVASGGLDEQFF
>TRBJ1-5|-|TRBV6-5|-
TGTGCCAGCAGTTACTCGAACGGGGCAGAGCAGCCCCAGCATTTT
CASSYSNGAEQPQHF
>TRBJ2-1|-|TRBV7-9|many
TGTGCCAGCAGCCCCAAGGGGACTTCATACAATGAGCAGTTCTTC
CASSPKGTSYNEQFF
>TRBJ2-1|TRBD2|TRBV7-6|few
TGTGCCAGCAGCTTAGCTCCGACTAGCGGGAATTACAATGAGCAGTTCTTC
CASSLAPTSGNYNEQFF
>TRBJ1-1|-|TRBV7-6|-
TGTGCCAGCAGCTCGACGGACACTGAAGCTTTCTTT
CASSSTDTEAFF
>TRBJ1-2|-|TRBV5-6|many
TGTGCCAGCAGCTTGGTGGGACGGACTAACTATGGCTACACCTTC
CASSLVGRTNYGYTF
>TRBJ1-1|TRBD1|TRBV7-6|few
TGTGCCAGCAGCCACAAGACAGGGACCATGAACACTGAAGCTTTCTTT
CASSHKTGTMNTEAFF
>TRBJ2-1|-|TRBV6-1|few
TGTGCCAGCAGTACCCGACACGGAGCCCTCTCCTACAATGAGCAGTTCTTC
CASSTRHGALSYNEQFF
>TRBJ2-1|-|TRBV20-1|many
TGCAGTGCTCCCTCCCCCAGCAGGAATGAGCAGTTCTTC
CSAPSPSRNEQFF
>TRBJ1-5|-|TRBV28|few
TGTGCCAGCACCTTAGGAGGGGGGGATTATCAGCCCCAGCATTTT
CASTLGGGDYQPQHF
>TRBJ2-7|TRBD2|TRBV28|-
TGTGCCAGCAGTGAGGGGAACCTAGCGGACCCCTACGAGCAGTACTTC
CASSEGNLADPYEQYF
>TRBJ2-2|-|TRBV7-7|-
TGTGCTAGCAGGGCTGCAGTGAACACCGGGGAGCTGTTTTTT
CASRAAVNTGELFF
>TRBJ2-2|-|TRBV24-1|many
TGTGCCACCAGTGAAGCAGGGGCGGCCACCGGGGAGCTGTTTTTT
CATSEAGAATGELFF
>TRBJ2-5|TRBD2|TRBV6-6|many
TGTGCCAGCAGTTACTTCCAGCGGGGACAAGAGACCCAGTACTTC
CASSYFQRGQETQYF
>TRBJ2-5|-|TRBV7-2|few
TGTGCCAGCAGCTTCCCCGGCCCCCAAGAGACCCAGTACTTC
CASSFPGPQETQYF
>TRBJ2-3|-|TRBV25-1|-
TGTGCCAGCACGCCAGGGACCCATCTTGGTACGCAGTATTTT
CASTPGTHLGTQYF
>TRBJ2-2|TRBD2|TRBV2|few
TGTGCCAGCAGTGATCGTGGGGGGGCCGGGGAGCTGTTTTTT
CASSDRGGAGELFF
>TRBJ2-5|TRBD2|TRBV10-3|many
TGTGCCATCAGTGAGGGACTAGCGGTGGGTAGCCAAGAGACCCAGTACTTC
CAISEGLAVGSQETQYF
>TRBJ1-4|TRBD1|TRBV7-9|-
TGTGCCAGGGACAGGTGTAATGAAAAACTGTTTTTT
CARDRCNEKLFF
>TRBJ2-1|TRBD2|TRBV29-1|-
TGCAGCGTATGGACTAGCGGGACTAAGGGTGAGCAGTTCTTC
CSVWTSGTKGEQFF
>TRBJ1-5|-|TRBV19|few
TGTGCCAGTAAGGAGAGGGGAAGCAATCAGCCCCAGCATTTT
CASKERGSNQPQHF
>TRBJ1-5|-|TRBV18|-
TGTGCCAGCTCAAGAAATTCGGCCCAGCCCCAGCATTTT
CASSRNSAQPQHF
>TRBJ2-3|-|TRBV6-2/TRBV6-3|many
TGTGCCAGCAGTGCTAGCACAGATACGCAGTATTTT
CASSASTDTQYF
>TRBJ1-2|TRBD1|TRBV9|many
TGTGCCAGCAGCGCCCCAGACAGGGCCGATAACTATGGCTACACCTTC
CASSAPDRADNYGYTF
>TRBJ2-7|-|TRBV3-1|many
TGTGCCAGCAGCCCACCAGTACGAATCTACGAGCAGTACTTC
CASSPPVRIYEQYF
>TRBJ2-1|TRBD1|TRBV13|-
TGTGCCAGCAGCCCAAAGGGACAGGGCTCCTACAATGAGCAGTTCTTC
CASSPKGQGSYNEQFF
>TRBJ2-5|TRBD2|TRBV7-2|many
TGTGCCAGCAGCTGGGGGACTAGCGGGGGAGAGACCCAGTACTTC
CASSWGTSGGETQYF
>TRBJ1-1|-|TRBV28|few
TGTGCCACCTTAGATATGAACACTGAAGCTTTCTTT
CATLDMNTEAFF
>TRBJ2-1|TRBD1|TRBV4-3|few
TGCGCCAGCAGCCAGGGACAGGGGAAGCAGTTCTTC
CASSQGQGKQFF
>TRBJ2-7|-|TRBV29-1|many
TGCAGCGTTGGGGTGGCAGGGGCACCCTACGAGCAGTACTTC
CSVGVAGAPYEQYF
>TRBJ2-7|-|TRBV11-2|many
TGTGCCAGCAGCGAAGACACATACGAGCAGTACTTC
CASSEDTYEQYF
>TRBJ2-2|-|TRBV3-1|many
TGTGCCAGCAGCCTTAAGACCCCTAGTACCGGGGAGCTGTTTTTT
CASSLKTPSTGELFF
>TRBJ1-3|-|TRBV7-9|few
TGTGCCAGCAGAGGGGTGTCAGGAAACACCATATATTTT
CASRGVSGNTIYF
>TRBJ1-1|TRBD1|TRBV15|many
TGTGCCACCAGCAGAGATCCCAGGGGGGACACTGAAGCTTTCTTT
CATSRDPRGDTEAFF
>TRBJ1-3|TRBD1|TRBV27|few
TGTGCCAGCAGTCCAGGGGGAAGGGTTGGAAACACCATATATTTT
CASSPGGRVGNTIYF
>TRBJ2-5|TRBD2|TRBV20-1|many
TGCAGTGCTAAGGTTGGGGCGGGGGGTCCCCAAGAGACCCAGTACTTC
CSAKVGAGGPQETQYF
>TRBJ1-1|TRBD1|TRBV6-5|-
TGTGCCAGCTACTCGGACAGGAGGGGCGACACTGAAGCTTTCTTT
CASYSDRRGDTEAFF
>TRBJ2-3|TRBD2|TRBV2|many
TGTGCCAGCAGCCCTACTAGCGGGAGTGTCTCATCGCAGTATTTT
CASSPTSGSVSSQYF
>TRBJ2-3|-|TRBV20-1|many
TGCAGTGCTAGATTTTCCGCTAGCACAGATACGCAGTATTTT
CSARFSASTDTQYF
>TRBJ2-1|TRBD2|TRBV7-8|many
TGTGCCAGCAGCTTAGCTAGCGGGAAATACAATGAGCAGTTCTTC
CASSLASGKYNEQFF
>TRBJ2-1|-|TRBV28|-
TGTGCCAGCACCTTACCCCTTCGGAATGAGCAGTTCTTC
CASTLPLRNEQFF
>TRBJ2-7|TRBD2|TRBV27|-
TGTGCCAGCACCGGGAGCGGGAGCCCCGGCTACGAGCAGTACTTC
CASTGSGSPGYEQYF
>TRBJ1-1|-|TRBV7-2|many
TGTGCCAGCAGCCCAGGCGAGATGAACACTGAAGCTTTCTTT
CASSPGEMNTEAFF